The 26 T cell receptor beta chains given below trace back to one sample, sequenced in a study of cytomegalovirus exposure and HLA in healthy donors. The PCR ran on 60 Vbeta and 13 Jbeta primers. Measured with immunoSEQ multiplex PCR; TCRdb has only the in-frame clones, and not every one. Among roughly 34,000 clones, over 60% were seen once, and the ten largest hold approximately 6.1%. Sample: PBMCs. The receptors were gathered from a man aged 25-45 years in good health and CMV-seronegative.

The chain carries TRBV10-3 and TRBJ1-1; TRBD1 agrees at 9 bases. Trimming took 6 bases from V and 1 from J; bases not matched to a gene: 3. Germline lookup yields CDR1 ENHRY and CDR2 SYGVKD. The CDR3 consists of 14 residues. DNA of the CDR3: TGTGCCATCAGAGAACAGGGGGCGAACACTGAAGCTTTCTTT. It codes for CAIREQGANTEAFF.

This clone appeared once. The rearrangement uses TRBV2 and TRBJ1-3, with TRBD1 matching 8 bases. Trimming cost V 4 bases and J 0 bases; bases outside gene matches: 11. Germline V CDR1 and CDR2: SNHLY, FYNNEI. The CDR3 covers 18 residues. This CDR3 reads CASSGGQGELSSGNTIYF. For the CDR3, the DNA is TGTGCCAGCAGTGGCGGACAGGGAGAACTAAGCTCTGGAAACACCATATATTTT.

The chain combines TRBV16 with TRBJ2-7, with TRBD1 matching over 8 bases. J gave up 4 bases and V 4 bases, and 9 bases lay outside the gene matches. Germline V CDR1 and CDR2: KGHSY, FQNENV. The CDR3 length is 15 residues. The CDR3 loop reads CASSLRSTGEYEQYF. CDR3 nucleotide sequence: TGTGCCAGCAGCCTAAGATCGACAGGGGAATACGAGCAGTACTTC.

This clone was seen just once. V is TRBV29-1 and J is TRBJ2-2; D may be TRBD2 (5 bases). V was clipped by 6 bases and J by 6 bases, with 11 bases between them. This CDR3 has 12 amino acids. The V gene's germline CDR1 is SQVTM and CDR2 ANQGSEA. CDR3 nucleotides: TGCAGCGTCGAGGGCAGCGCCGGGGAGCTGTTTTTT. Translating it yields CSVEGSAGELFF.

This chain connects TRBV19 to TRBJ1-2; D might be TRBD1 (5 bases). CDR1 and CDR2 (germline): LNHDA, SQIVND (reference sequence). The ends were cut back, 3 bases at V and 0 bases at J, with 14 bases in the middle. The CDR3 spans 16 residues. CDR3 DNA: TGTGCCAGTAGTATGGGGACGGGAGCCACTAACTATGGCTACACCTTC. Translating it yields CASSMGTGATNYGYTF.

The chain uses TRBV18 and TRBJ1-1; D gene uncertain. Germline-derived CDR1 and CDR2 are KGHSH and LQKENI. Trimming pared 1 base from V and 1 base from J, leaving 7 bases between. The CDR3 loop spans 14 amino acids. The CDR3 loop is CASSPQEANTEAFF. In DNA form, the CDR3 reads TGTGCCAGCTCACCACAGGAGGCGAACACTGAAGCTTTCTTT. Drawing the rest from reference TRBV18 and TRBJ1-1, the complete variable domain is NAGVMQNPRHLVRRRGQEARLRCSPMKGHSHVYWYRQLPEEGLKFMVYLQKENIIDESGMPKERFSAEFPKEGPSILRIQQVVRGDSAAYFCASSPQEANTEAFFGQGTRLTVV.

The V gene is TRBV4-3, the J gene TRBJ1-4; D may be TRBD1 (5 bases). Germline assignment: CDR1 LGHNA and CDR2 YSLEER. This CDR3 is 16 amino acids long. The V gene lost 0 bases and the J gene lost 3 bases, with 11 bases spanning the gap. CDR3 bases: TGCGCCAGCAGCCAAGAAACTCAGGGCCCTAATGAAAAACTGTTTTTT. Protein product: CASSQETQGPNEKLFF.

The gene calls are TRBV28 and TRBJ2-7; TRBD1 matches at 7 bases. From germline, CDR1 is MDHEN and CDR2 SYDVKM. V was clipped by 5 bases and J by 4 bases; unmatched bases: 2. CDR3 length: 12 amino acids. CDR3 nucleotides: TGTGCCAGCAGTGCGACAGGGTACGAGCAGTACTTC. Protein: CASSATGYEQYF.

The chain recombines TRBV28 with TRBJ2-7; 7 positions match TRBD1. The CDR3 runs 14 residues. The V and J ends lost 5 bases and 8 bases, in that order; junction bases with no gene match: 12. CDR1 is MDHEN and CDR2 is SYDVKM in the germline V gene. CDR3 sequence reads: CASSTTGVGFKQYF. The CDR3 bases are TGTGCCAGCAGTACCACAGGGGTGGGGTTCAAGCAGTACTTC.

This chain connects TRBV19 to TRBJ1-1; 7 positions agree with TRBD1. The V and J ends lost 7 bases and 0 bases, in that order; junction bases with no gene match: 2. The CDR3 is 13 amino acids. Germline lookup yields CDR1 LNHDA and CDR2 SQIVND (reference sequence). The chain's CDR3 is CASTTGLNTEAFF. DNA for the CDR3: TGTGCCAGTACGACAGGGTTGAACACTGAAGCTTTCTTT.

This clone was seen a handful of times. The rearrangement links TRBV29-1 to TRBJ1-1, with D hard to call. The V end lost 2 bases, the J end lost 2 bases, and 12 bases lay between the germline ends. The CDR3 length is 14 residues. Germline CDR1 and CDR2: SQVTM and ANQGSEA. This chain's CDR3 is CSVEYEQINTEAFF. The DNA of the CDR3 is TGCAGCGTTGAATATGAACAGATAAACACTGAAGCTTTCTTT.

This chain uses TRBV7-2 with TRBJ1-5; no reliable D call. V was cut by 3 bases and J by 2 bases, with 11 bases left in between. Germline CDR1 and CDR2: SGHTA and FQGNSA. This CDR3 has 15 residues. The CDR3 is CASSLEGIGNQPQHF. CDR3 in DNA: TGTGCCAGCAGCTTGGAGGGAATCGGCAATCAGCCCCAGCATTTT.

This clone was seen a handful of times. The rearrangement uses TRBV10-3 and TRBJ2-7, with 7 positions matching TRBD1. V lost 6 bases, J lost 7 bases, and 9 bases stayed unmatched. Germline CDR1 ENHRY, CDR2 SYGVKD. This CDR3 has 13 amino acids. The CDR3, as DNA: TGTGCCATCAGCCTCGAGACAGGGCGTGAGCAGTACTTC. Residues: CAISLETGREQYF.

This chain uses TRBV5-1 with TRBJ1-1; 7 nucleotides align to TRBD1. After removal of 4 bases from V and 2 bases from J, the junction contained 5 bases not matched to a gene. Germline lookup yields CDR1 SGHRS and CDR2 YFSETQ. CDR3 length: 14 amino acids. For the CDR3, the DNA is TGCGCCAGCAGCCCAAGGACAGGAAACACTGAAGCTTTCTTT. Protein product: CASSPRTGNTEAFF.

The rearrangement joins TRBV29-1 to TRBJ1-2; D might be TRBD1 (6 bases). The germline V and J ends were trimmed by 7 bases and 2 bases, with 14 bases remaining between them. The CDR3 runs to 13 residues. CDR1 SQVTM and CDR2 ANQGSEA come from the germline V gene. DNA for the CDR3: TGCAGCGCTAGACAGGCAGACAACTATGGCTACACCTTC. It translates to CSARQADNYGYTF. Together with reference TRBV29-1 and TRBJ1-2, the CDR3 gives the full variable domain: SAVISQKPSRDICQRGTSLTIQCQVDSQVTMMFWYRQQPGQSLTLIATANQGSEATYESGFVIDKFPISRPNLTFSTLTVSNMSPEDSSIYLCSARQADNYGYTFGSGTRLTVV.

This sequence joins TRBV10-3 and TRBJ2-3; 7 bases align to TRBD1. V dropped 6 bases and J dropped 3; count of bases not matched to a gene: 3. The CDR3 extends over 13 amino acids. Germline V CDR1 and CDR2: ENHRY, SYGVKD. CDR3 sequence: CAISQGETDTQYF. In DNA, the CDR3 is TGTGCCATCAGCCAGGGGGAGACAGATACGCAGTATTTT.

V and J are TRBV7-9 and TRBJ2-5; 10 bases are shared with TRBD2. This CDR3 is 14 amino acids long. Germline assignment: CDR1 SEHNR and CDR2 FQNEAQ (reference sequence). The trim removed 7 bases at V and 3 bases at J, leaving 5 bases unmatched. The DNA of the CDR3 is TGTGCCAGCACCTTCGGGACTAGCGAAGAGACCCAGTACTTC. Translation gives CASTFGTSEETQYF.

This chain connects TRBV19 to TRBJ1-2, with TRBD1 as a possible D gene (6 bases). The CDR3 sequence is 14 residues long. CDR1 is LNHDA and CDR2 is SQIVND in the germline V gene (reference sequence). V lost 10 bases and J lost 8, with 23 bases in between. DNA of the CDR3: TGTGCCACTCGAAGGGGGACGGTAGAAGCGGGCTACACCTTC. Protein sequence: CATRRGTVEAGYTF.

The chain recombines TRBV4-2 with TRBJ2-2; 7 nucleotides line up with TRBD2. Trimming cost V 1 base and J 4 bases; bases outside gene matches: 15. Germline V lookup: CDR1 LGHNA, CDR2 YNFKEQ. The CDR3 runs 19 residues. CDR3 sequence reads: CASSQAGGGSGVSTGELFF. Written as DNA, the CDR3 is TGTGCCAGCAGCCAAGCTGGAGGCGGGAGCGGGGTCAGCACCGGGGAGCTGTTTTTT.

The V and J genes are TRBV6-5 and TRBJ1-5; no firm D call. Germline assignment: CDR1 MNHEY and CDR2 SVGAGI. The CDR3 length is 12 residues. The V end was cut by 6 bases, the J end by 0 bases, with 3 bases between. DNA for the CDR3: TGTGCCAGCAGGGCTAGCAATCAGCCCCAGCATTTT. Its protein is CASRASNQPQHF.

The chain is built from TRBV29-1 and TRBJ2-7; 12 positions match TRBD1. From germline, CDR1 is SQVTM and CDR2 ANQGSEA. The CDR3 runs 13 residues. V was clipped by 7 bases and J by 4 bases; unmatched bases: 5. The CDR3 protein is CSALGQGAYEQYF. CDR3 nucleotide sequence: TGCAGCGCCTTGGGACAGGGGGCTTACGAGCAGTACTTC.

This chain connects TRBV25-1 to TRBJ2-5; TRBD2 might be the D (5 bases). Deletions cut 2 bases from V and 5 bases from J, with 9 bases between. CDR3 length: 13 residues. The V gene's germline CDR1 is MGHDK and CDR2 SYGVNS. The chain's CDR3 is CASSERTGETQYF. CDR3 in DNA: TGTGCCAGCAGTGAACGTACGGGGGAGACCCAGTACTTC.

The chain recombines TRBV5-1 with TRBJ1-1, with TRBD1 as a possible D gene (5 bases). The CDR3 has 13 residues. The germline V gene encodes CDR1 SGHRS and CDR2 YFSETQ. Trimming removed 4 bases at V and 4 bases at J, with 11 bases between. For the CDR3, the DNA is TGCGCCAGCAGCACGTGGGGGGTCACTGAAGCTTTCTTT. Translated: CASSTWGVTEAFF. The full variable domain, its missing parts supplied by reference TRBV5-1 and TRBJ1-1, is KAGVTQTPRYLIKTRGQQVTLSCSPISGHRSVSWYQQTPGQGLQFLFEYFSETQRNKGNFPGRFSGRQFSNSRSEMNVSTLELGDSALYLCASSTWGVTEAFFGQGTRLTVV.

The rearrangement joins TRBV25-1 to TRBJ2-6, with D perhaps matching TRBD2 (7 bases). The CDR3 runs to 18 residues. The germline V gene encodes CDR1 MGHDK and CDR2 SYGVNS. The V and J ends lost 7 bases and 4 bases respectively, with 23 bases between them. This CDR3 reads CASKRSPGGARGANVLTF. In nucleotides, the CDR3 is TGTGCCAGCAAGCGGTCCCCGGGGGGCGCGAGAGGGGCCAACGTCCTGACTTTC.

This rearrangement joins TRBV5-1 to TRBJ2-5, with D perhaps matching TRBD1 (5 bases). The germline V and J ends were trimmed by 4 bases and 1 base, with 8 bases remaining between them. The CDR3 extends over 13 amino acids. From germline, CDR1 is SGHRS and CDR2 YFSETQ. The CDR3 protein is CASSRQSQETQYF. DNA of the CDR3: TGCGCCAGCAGCCGACAGTCCCAAGAGACCCAGTACTTC. Complete variable domain (other parts from reference TRBV5-1 and TRBJ2-5): KAGVTQTPRYLIKTRGQQVTLSCSPISGHRSVSWYQQTPGQGLQFLFEYFSETQRNKGNFPGRFSGRQFSNSRSEMNVSTLELGDSALYLCASSRQSQETQYFGPGTRLLVL.

This sequence joins TRBV4-1 and TRBJ2-3; D is perhaps TRBD1 (6 bases). V was clipped by 4 bases and J by 2 bases, with 13 bases between them. Germline-derived CDR1 and CDR2 are MGHRA and YSYEKL. CDR3 length: 15 amino acids. CDR3 DNA sequence: TGCGCCAGCAGCCCCTCGGGACACCCCACAGATACGCAGTATTTT. Its translation: CASSPSGHPTDTQYF.